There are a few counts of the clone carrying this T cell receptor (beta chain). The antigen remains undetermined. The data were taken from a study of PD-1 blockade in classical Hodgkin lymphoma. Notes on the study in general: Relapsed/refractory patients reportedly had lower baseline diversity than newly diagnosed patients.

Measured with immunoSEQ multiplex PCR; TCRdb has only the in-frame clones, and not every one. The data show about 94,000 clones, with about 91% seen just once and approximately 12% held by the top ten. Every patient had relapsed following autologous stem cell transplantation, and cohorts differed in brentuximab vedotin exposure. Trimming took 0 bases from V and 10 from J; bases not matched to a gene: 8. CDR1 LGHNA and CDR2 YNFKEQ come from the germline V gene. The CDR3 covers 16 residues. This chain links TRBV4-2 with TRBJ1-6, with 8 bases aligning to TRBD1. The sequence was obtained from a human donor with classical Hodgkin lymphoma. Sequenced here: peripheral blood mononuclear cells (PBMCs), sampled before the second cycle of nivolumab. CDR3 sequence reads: CASSQDLTGGGSPLHF. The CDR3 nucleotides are TGTGCCAGCAGCCAAGACCTCACAGGGGGTGGGTCACCCCTCCACTTT.